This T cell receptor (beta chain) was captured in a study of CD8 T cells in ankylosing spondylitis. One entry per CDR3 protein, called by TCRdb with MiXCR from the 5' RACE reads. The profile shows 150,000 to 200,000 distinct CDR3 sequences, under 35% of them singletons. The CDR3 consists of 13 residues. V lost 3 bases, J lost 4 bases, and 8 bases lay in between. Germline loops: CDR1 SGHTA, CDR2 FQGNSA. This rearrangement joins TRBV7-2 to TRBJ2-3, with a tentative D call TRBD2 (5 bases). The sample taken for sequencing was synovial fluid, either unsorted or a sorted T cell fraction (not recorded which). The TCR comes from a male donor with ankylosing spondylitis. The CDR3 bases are TGTGCCAGCAGCTTGACTATCGCAGATACGCAGTATTTT. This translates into CASSLTIADTQYF.